The 29 T cell receptor beta chains below come from one sample, sequenced in a study of human T cells and chemical hapten exposure. Unfractionated whole blood was the source of the extracted total RNA. TCRdb passed the 5' RACE reads through MiXCR, listing each CDR3 protein once. Among 65,000 to 95,000 distinct CDR3 sequences, under 10% were seen once, and the ten largest hold over 2%. The receptors shown here come from a male donor in good health.

This clonotype has only a few counts. This chain joins TRBV30 and TRBJ2-1; the match to TRBD2 covers 11 bases. The germline V gene has CDR1 GTSNPN and CDR2 SVGIG (reference sequence). This CDR3 comprises 13 residues. V shed 5 bases, J shed 9 bases, and the junction held 6 bases outside the gene matches. The CDR3 loop is CAWALGTSGEQFF. In DNA, the CDR3 is TGTGCCTGGGCTCTAGGGACTAGCGGTGAGCAGTTCTTC.

This clonotype was seen at least ten times. The V call is TRBV7-9, the J call TRBJ2-2; TRBD1 or TRBD2 may be the D gene (5 bases each). The germline CDR1 and CDR2 sequences are SEHNR and FQNEAQ (reference sequence). The CDR3 covers 15 residues. The ends were cut back, 5 bases at V and 6 bases at J, with 16 bases in the middle. The DNA for the CDR3 is TGTGCCAGCAGCCCATTGTTGGGGGATTCCGGGGAGCTGTTTTTT. The encoded protein is CASSPLLGDSGELFF.

The chain combines TRBV12-3 or TRBV12-4 with TRBJ1-4, with D hard to call. Between the trimmed V and J ends, which lost 7 bases and 0 bases, there was a span of 15 bases. The CDR3 sequence is 16 residues long. The CDR3 nucleotides read TGTGCCAGCAACACGAACCCCGACACAACTAATGAAAAACTGTTTTTT. Residues: CASNTNPDTTNEKLFF.

The chain links TRBV4-1 to TRBJ2-7; D is ambiguous. Germline CDR1 reads MGHRA; CDR2 reads YSYEKL. CDR3 length: 12 residues. V was trimmed by 1 base and J by 1 base, leaving 2 bases between them. DNA for the CDR3: TGCGCCAGCAGCCAAGGGTCCTACGAGCAGTACTTC. Translated, it gives CASSQGSYEQYF.

This clonotype was recorded a few times. V usage is TRBV6-6 and J usage is TRBJ2-7, with 7 bases fitting TRBD1. The CDR3 runs 13 residues. Losses at the gene ends were 6 bases for V and 7 bases for J; bases not matched to a gene: 9. CDR1 is MNHNY, CDR2 SVGAGI, per germline (reference sequence). The DNA of the CDR3 is TGTGCCAGCAGACCTGAGGGGGCGGGTGAGCAGTACTTC. Its translation: CASRPEGAGEQYF.

There are many counts of this clonotype. The J gene is TRBJ2-3, the V gene TRBV4-3; the match to TRBD2 covers 10 bases. V gave up 0 bases and J gave up 6 bases; unmatched junction bases: 9. This CDR3 is built from 17 residues. CDR1 is LGHNA, CDR2 YSLEER, per germline. The CDR3 loop reads CASSQDPLAGAGDTQYF. In DNA form, the CDR3 reads TGCGCCAGCAGCCAAGATCCCCTAGCGGGGGCAGGGGATACGCAGTATTTT.

In nucleotides, the CDR3 is TGTGCCAGCAGCCAGACGGGGGGAGCCTACGAGCAGTACTTC. Residues: CASSQTGGAYEQYF. The J gene is TRBJ2-7, the V gene TRBV12-3 or TRBV12-4; 7 bases map to TRBD2. The junction had 7 bases not matched to a gene; V was cut back by 6 bases and J by 2 bases. The CDR3 loop spans 14 amino acids.

The CDR3 DNA reads as TGTGCCAGCAGCGCAACCTCGGGCTTGTGGCAGTACTTC. Encoded protein: CASSATSGLWQYF. V is TRBV13 and J is TRBJ2-7, with unresolved D. The ends were cut back, 5 bases at V and 9 bases at J, with 17 bases in the middle. The CDR3 extends over 13 amino acids. Per the germline V gene, CDR1 is PRHDT and CDR2 is FYEKMQ (reference sequence).

Only a few counts were recorded for this clonotype. This chain joins TRBV7-2 and TRBJ2-5, with D perhaps matching TRBD1 (6 bases). The germline CDR1 and CDR2 sequences are SGHTA and FQGNSA. V dropped 3 bases and J dropped 4 bases, with 9 bases sitting between them. This CDR3 comprises 13 residues. The CDR3: CASSFRGAETQYF. In DNA form, the CDR3 reads TGTGCCAGCAGCTTCAGGGGAGCAGAGACCCAGTACTTC.

This clonotype was recorded at least ten times. This chain connects TRBV29-1 to TRBJ2-7; TRBD2 matches at 7 bases. The germline V gene encodes CDR1 SQVTM and CDR2 ANQGSEA. Trimming cost V 3 bases and J 4 bases; bases outside gene matches: 6. There are 13 residues in the CDR3. CDR3 sequence: CSVEGREPYEQYF. In nucleotides, the CDR3 is TGCAGCGTTGAGGGGAGGGAGCCTTACGAGCAGTACTTC.

This clonotype was counted between two and nine times. The genes are TRBV12-3 or TRBV12-4 and TRBJ2-1; D gene ambiguous. This CDR3 has 12 residues. Between the trimmed V and J ends, which lost 5 bases and 10 bases, there was a span of 12 bases. In DNA form, the CDR3 reads TGTGCCAGCAGTACCGACCGGCCCGAGCAGTTCTTC. Translating gives CASSTDRPEQFF.

The chain combines TRBV12-3 or TRBV12-4 with TRBJ2-2; 7 bases map to TRBD1. This CDR3 region has 13 residues. The CDR3: CVSDQGVRGELFF. The CDR3 DNA follows: TGTGTCAGTGATCAGGGGGTGCGCGGGGAGCTGTTTTTT.

Ten or more counts support this clonotype. This sequence joins TRBV6-2 or TRBV6-3 and TRBJ2-3; maybe TRBD2 (6 bases). The ends were cut back, 0 bases at V and 4 bases at J, with 20 bases in the middle. The CDR3 is 18 amino acids. In germline, CDR1 is MNHEY, CDR2 SVGEGT. This chain's CDR3 is CASSYSNSWRGGADTQYF. The CDR3 nucleotides are TGTGCCAGCAGTTACTCTAACTCATGGCGGGGTGGCGCAGATACGCAGTATTTT.

This clonotype was counted many times. J is TRBJ2-7 and V is TRBV10-3, with D tentatively TRBD1 (6 bases). The ends were cut back, 6 bases at V and 3 bases at J, with 12 bases in the middle. The CDR3 extends over 13 amino acids. From germline, CDR1 is ENHRY and CDR2 SYGVKD. CDR3 amino acids: CAIRTGSSYEQYF. Here the CDR3 DNA reads TGTGCCATCAGAACAGGGTCCAGCTACGAGCAGTACTTC.

A few counts support this clonotype. The chain employs TRBV5-1 and TRBJ1-2; D is unresolved. The length of the CDR3 is 15 residues. Germline loops: CDR1 SGHRS, CDR2 YFSETQ. Trimming stripped 0 bases from V and 4 bases from J, with 13 bases between. The DNA for the CDR3 is TGCGCCAGCAGCTTGGCCGGACTGAACCTCTATGGCTACACCTTC. The encoded protein is CASSLAGLNLYGYTF.

This clonotype was counted a few times. The genes are TRBV7-2 and TRBJ1-5; 8 bases are a match to TRBD1. The CDR3 is 17 amino acids. V lost 4 bases to trimming and J lost 6 bases; unmatched junction nucleotides: 14. Germline assignment: CDR1 SGHTA and CDR2 FQGNSA. CDR3 sequence reads: CASSSAGTGAFRQPQHF. The DNA of the CDR3 is TGTGCCAGCAGCTCAGCTGGGACAGGCGCTTTTCGTCAGCCCCAGCATTTT.

The chain employs TRBV4-3 and TRBJ2-1; 16 bases line up with TRBD2. The germline CDR1 and CDR2 sequences are LGHNA and YSLEER. The CDR3 has 19 amino acids. J lost 5 bases, V lost 0 bases, and 7 bases had no gene match. CDR3 in amino acids: CASSQDPGTSGGADNEQFF. The CDR3 region has the DNA TGCGCCAGCAGCCAAGACCCTGGGACTAGCGGGGGGGCGGACAATGAGCAGTTCTTC.

In this sample, this clonotype turned up a few times. The gene calls are TRBV5-6 and TRBJ2-3; a possible D gene is TRBD2 (5 bases). Trimming left V 4 bases short and J 1 base short, with 10 bases between. The CDR3 runs 14 residues. Per germline, CDR1 SGHDT and CDR2 YYEEEE. The CDR3 protein is CASSQEDRTDTQYF. As DNA, the CDR3 is TGTGCCAGCAGCCAGGAGGACCGCACAGATACGCAGTATTTT.

This clonotype was counted many times. V usage is TRBV5-1 and J usage is TRBJ2-2; D is possibly TRBD2 (6 bases). Germline V lookup: CDR1 SGHRS, CDR2 YFSETQ. The CDR3 has 17 amino acids. V was pared by 0 bases and J by 4 bases, with 16 bases between. CDR3 nucleotides: TGCGCCAGCAGCTTGGCCGGAGTAGCGGCTTCCACCGGGGAGCTGTTTTTT. It yields the protein CASSLAGVAASTGELFF.

This clonotype was counted ten times or more. The V and J genes are TRBV6-1 and TRBJ2-5, with 8 bases identical to TRBD1. Unmatched junction bases numbered 10, after V lost 5 bases and J lost 2 bases. Germline V CDR1 and CDR2: MNHNS, SASEGT. The CDR3 length is 16 residues. The CDR3 loop is CASSHTGTGFQETQYF. As DNA, the CDR3 is TGTGCCAGCAGTCACACCGGGACAGGATTTCAAGAGACCCAGTACTTC.

This clonotype was seen repeatedly, ten times or more. The chain has TRBV7-2 and TRBJ2-7, with TRBD2 matching over 8 bases. The V and J ends lost 1 base and 3 bases, in that order; junction bases with no gene match: 23. The CDR3 covers 21 residues. CDR1 and CDR2 from the germline V gene are SGHTA and FQGNSA. DNA for the CDR3: TGTGCCAGCAGCTTAGGGTGGAGCCGAGCGGGAGTTGGTTCGGAGGTCTACGAGCAGTACTTC. It codes for CASSLGWSRAGVGSEVYEQYF.

This clonotype was observed a few times. V and J are TRBV6-4 and TRBJ2-4; maybe TRBD1 (6 bases). Trimming took 3 bases from V and 7 from J, leaving 13 bases between them. The CDR3 length is 14 residues. Germline V gene lookup returns CDR1 MRHNA and CDR2 SNTAGT. CDR3 nucleotides: TGTGCCAGCAGTGAGGGACACTCTAACAACATTCAGTACTTC. As protein: CASSEGHSNNIQYF.

This clonotype was counted ten times or more. The junction departs from germline at one end; a sequencing error may be responsible. J is TRBJ2-2 and V is TRBV29-1; D perhaps matches TRBD1 (6 bases). Germline values: CDR1 SQVTM, CDR2 ANQGSEA. This CDR3 is built from 12 residues. The CDR3 protein is CSVEGGTGELFF. The CDR3 nucleotides read TGCAGCGTGGAAGGGGGTACCGGGGAGCTGTTTTTT.

The chain has TRBV19 and TRBJ1-5; D gene unclear. Per germline, CDR1 LNHDA and CDR2 SQIVND (reference sequence). This CDR3 has 13 amino acids. Deletions cut 10 bases from V and 0 bases from J, with 10 bases between. The CDR3 DNA reads TGTGCCACTCGGAGGGCTAGCAATCAGCCCCAGCATTTT. Residues: CATRRASNQPQHF.

In this sample, this clonotype turned up many times. The chain combines TRBV7-3 with TRBJ2-3, with D uncertain. Germline V gene sequence: CDR1 SGHTA, CDR2 FQGTGA. CDR3 length equals 13 residues. Trimming left V 5 bases short and J 5 bases short, with 11 bases between. CDR3 sequence (DNA): TGTGCCAGCAGCCCAGACGGGCAAGATACGCAGTATTTT. Translating it yields CASSPDGQDTQYF.

This clonotype appeared many times. The rearrangement uses TRBV7-9 and TRBJ2-3; D is tentatively TRBD1 or TRBD2 (5 bases each). From germline, CDR1 is SEHNR and CDR2 FQNEAQ (reference sequence). The CDR3 spans 16 residues. The ends were cut back, 11 bases at V and 3 bases at J, with 24 bases in the middle. In nucleotides, the CDR3 is TGTGCCGGTGGTGGAATCGTCCTTGAGGGGACAGATACGCAGTATTTT. Its protein is CAGGGIVLEGTDTQYF.

The chain carries TRBV7-9 and TRBJ2-2; D perhaps matches TRBD2 (6 bases). Germline V gene data show CDR1 as SEHNR and CDR2 as FQNEAQ (reference sequence). CDR3 length: 17 amino acids. Trimming removed 3 bases at V and 0 bases at J, with 14 bases between. The CDR3 nucleotides are TGTGCCAGCAGCTTTTGGCGGGGTCGATCGAACACCGGGGAGCTGTTTTTT. This translates into CASSFWRGRSNTGELFF.

This clonotype turned up a few times. The chain carries TRBV12-3 or TRBV12-4 and TRBJ2-3; 16 nucleotides agree with TRBD2. With 6 bases clipped from V and 4 bases from J, the junction kept 7 bases outside the gene matches. The CDR3 is 17 residues long. The CDR3: CASRGLAGGLSADTQYF. The CDR3 DNA reads TGTGCCAGCAGGGGACTAGCGGGAGGGCTAAGTGCAGATACGCAGTATTTT.

The chain employs TRBV6-5 and TRBJ2-7; the match to TRBD2 covers 11 bases. J lost 2 bases, V lost 8 bases, and 11 bases had no gene match. The CDR3 is 16 residues long. Germline V CDR1 and CDR2: MNHEY, SVGAGI. CDR3 residues: CASLKRLAGTTYEQYF. The CDR3 region has the DNA TGTGCCAGCCTAAAAAGACTAGCGGGGACAACCTACGAGCAGTACTTC.